This T cell receptor beta chain was identified during a study of T cell responses to AZD1222 COVID-19 vaccine. Study observations and caveats: Dominant CD4 TCR responses targeted spike regions 160-218 and 743-854.

The data were produced by immunoSEQ multiplex PCR, yet TCRdb's version contains in-frame clones alone and is incomplete. The sample shows approximately 170,000 clones, 80% to 95% of them seen only once. This clone was counted a single time. Its antigen is still unknown. V lost 5 bases and J 2 bases, leaving 12 bases between the germline ends. Germline CDR1 is LNHDA and CDR2 is SQIVND (reference sequence). The CDR3 runs to 14 residues. This sequence was found in an adult in good health. V and J are TRBV19 and TRBJ1-2; D is perhaps TRBD1 (5 bases). Source: peripheral blood, taken on day 0 of AZD1222 vaccination. The CDR3 DNA sequence: TGTGCCAGTAGTCCACTGGGACGAAACTATGGCTACACCTTC. Protein: CASSPLGRNYGYTF.